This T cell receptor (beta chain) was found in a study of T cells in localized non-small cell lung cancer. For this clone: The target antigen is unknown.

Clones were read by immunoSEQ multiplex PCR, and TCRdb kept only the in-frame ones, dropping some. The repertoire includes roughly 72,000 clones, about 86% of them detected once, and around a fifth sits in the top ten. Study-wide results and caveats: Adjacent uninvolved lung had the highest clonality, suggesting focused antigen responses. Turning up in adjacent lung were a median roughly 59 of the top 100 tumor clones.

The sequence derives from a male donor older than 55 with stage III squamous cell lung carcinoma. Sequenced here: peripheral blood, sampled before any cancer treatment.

CDR3 loop: CASSVGTGGNEKLFF. The CDR3 DNA reads as TGTGCCAGCAGTGTCGGGACAGGGGGGAATGAAAAACTGTTTTTT. The J gene is TRBJ1-4, the V gene TRBV6-1; 11 bases match TRBD1. Germline-derived CDR1 and CDR2 are MNHNS and SASEGT. The CDR3 has 15 residues. Germline trimming cut 4 bases from V and 5 bases from J; bases unmatched to any gene: 3.